This T cell receptor (beta chain) was recovered during a study of cytomegalovirus exposure and HLA in healthy donors. Worth noting for this clone: Its antigen is not known. Different DNA sequences within this sample yield the same CDR3.

The CDR3 sequence is 14 residues long. Deletions cut 6 bases from V and 2 bases from J, with 11 bases between. In germline, CDR1 is MNHEY, CDR2 SVGAGI. Study results and caveats: Among TCR sequences, most were rare, though some public TCRs appeared in many donors. Cytomegalovirus association was listed for 150 to 200 TCR beta chains. In vitro assays verified that a few CMV-associated chains recognized CMV antigens specifically.

Produced via immunoSEQ multiplex PCR; TCRdb's table is partial and in-frame only. The sample lists approximately 270,000 clones; approximately 84% were seen once. The J gene is TRBJ1-5, the V gene TRBV6-5; D unresolved. The origin of this receptor is a young man in good health and CMV-seropositive. Specimen: PBMCs. CDR3 nucleotides: TGTGCCAGCAGCCCCCAGAGGGGCAATCAGCCCCAGCATTTT. Residues: CASSPQRGNQPQHF.